This entry lists 17 T cell receptor beta chains sequenced from one sample in a study of Graves' ophthalmopathy and Graves' hyperthyroidism. Amplification targeted the TCR beta CDR3 regions, with RNA transcripts as the source material. Second-round multiplex PCR followed a first-round RT-PCR using HTBI primers. MiXCR was run by TCRdb on the multiplex PCR reads, yielding one entry per CDR3 protein. The sample consists of almost 750,000 distinct CDR3 sequences, 40% of them appearing once. The specimen was peripheral blood. Receptors were obtained from an adult man with Graves' ophthalmopathy.

This clonotype has just a few counts. V is TRBV7-9 and J is TRBJ2-7; D is undetermined. V shed 8 bases and J shed 3 bases, with 11 bases lying between them. In germline, CDR1 is SEHNR, CDR2 FQNEAQ (reference sequence). The CDR3 has 12 amino acids. DNA for the CDR3: TGTGCCAGCGGTGACACGATCTACGAGCAGTACTTC. It encodes CASGDTIYEQYF.

V gene TRBV5-8 combines with J gene TRBJ1-1; D gene ambiguous. CDR1 is SGHTS and CDR2 is YDEGEE in the germline V gene. V was shortened by 0 bases and J by 4 bases, with 7 bases between the two germline ends. CDR3 length: 13 amino acids. The DNA of the CDR3 is TGTGCCAGCAGCTTGGATGCCGGCACTGAAGCTTTCTTT. It encodes CASSLDAGTEAFF.

This clonotype was detected ten times or more. The CDR3 coding sequence is TGTGCCAGCACGCCTTTGACAGCCTACGAGCAGTACTTC. Its protein is CASTPLTAYEQYF. The chain couples TRBV7-2 to TRBJ2-7, with D perhaps TRBD1 (5 bases). CDR1 and CDR2 (germline): SGHTA, FQGNSA. This CDR3 is built from 13 residues. The V end lost 7 bases, the J end lost 2 bases, and 12 bases lay between the germline ends.

This clonotype was picked up many times. The chain couples TRBV6-5 to TRBJ1-3; possible D gene TRBD1, 6 bases. The CDR3 loop spans 15 amino acids. V shed 1 base and J shed 1 base, with 8 bases lying between them. Germline assignment: CDR1 MNHEY and CDR2 SVGAGI. Here the CDR3 reads CASSYLTGSGNTIYF. The CDR3 region has the DNA TGTGCCAGCAGTTACTTAACAGGGTCTGGAAACACCATATATTTT.

The sample holds a few counts of this clonotype. The V call is TRBV20-1, the J call TRBJ1-2; 7 bases align to TRBD1. Germline trimming cut 0 bases from V and 1 base from J; bases unmatched to any gene: 5. The CDR3 contains 15 residues. In germline, CDR1 is DFQATT, CDR2 SNEGSKA (reference sequence). The CDR3: CSARDPGQVNYGYTF. For the CDR3, the DNA is TGCAGTGCTAGAGATCCCGGACAGGTTAACTATGGCTACACCTTC.

The rearrangement uses TRBV9 and TRBJ2-6; D ambiguous. The CDR3 runs to 15 residues. With 3 bases removed from V and 0 bases from J, the gap between germline ends came to 7 bases. The germline CDR1 and CDR2 sequences are SGDLS and YYNGEE. The CDR3 reads CASSGYGSGANVLTF. The CDR3 coding sequence is TGTGCCAGCAGCGGGTATGGCTCTGGGGCCAACGTCCTGACTTTC. Full variable domain (missing parts from reference TRBV9 and TRBJ2-6): DSGVTQTPKHLITATGQRVTLRCSPRSGDLSVYWYQQSLDQGLQFLIQYYNGEERAKGNILERFSAQQFPDLHSELNLSSLELGDSALYFCASSGYGSGANVLTFGAGSRLTVL.

This clonotype was counted a few times. The chain recombines TRBV5-1 with TRBJ2-7; D might be TRBD1 or TRBD2, each matching 5 bases. The CDR3 has 12 residues. The V end lost 0 bases, the J end lost 9 bases, and 10 bases lay between the germline ends. Germline V gene data show CDR1 as SGHRS and CDR2 as YFSETQ. CDR3 sequence: CASSLVGARQYF. CDR3 in DNA: TGCGCCAGCAGCTTGGTCGGGGCACGGCAGTACTTC.

This clonotype was recorded a few times. V usage is TRBV20-1 and J usage is TRBJ2-7, with 9 bases lining up with TRBD2. V was clipped by 5 bases and J by 7 bases; unmatched bases: 12. This CDR3 has 14 residues. CDR1 DFQATT and CDR2 SNEGSKA come from the germline V gene (reference sequence). This chain's CDR3 is CSAWTGTSTPEQYF. The CDR3 DNA is TGCAGTGCTTGGACCGGGACTAGCACCCCGGAGCAGTACTTC.

This rearrangement joins TRBV24-1 to TRBJ1-5; 10 bases map to TRBD1. CDR1 KGHDR and CDR2 SFDVKD come from the germline V gene. The trim removed 4 bases at V and 7 bases at J, leaving 12 bases unmatched. The CDR3 sequence is 17 residues long. The chain's CDR3 is CATSDPGTGAPQQPQHF. For the CDR3, the DNA is TGTGCCACCAGTGACCCAGGGACAGGGGCCCCTCAGCAGCCCCAGCATTTT.

This clonotype was seen repeatedly, ten times or more. The gene calls are TRBV7-2 and TRBJ1-4, with no clear D. The V gene lost 5 bases and the J gene lost 7 bases, with 8 bases spanning the gap. Germline V lookup: CDR1 SGHTA, CDR2 FQGNSA. The CDR3 spans 12 residues. The CDR3 sequence is CASSPHGEKLFF. As DNA, the CDR3 is TGTGCCAGCAGCCCCCATGGTGAAAAACTGTTTTTT.

Concerning this clonotype itself: The conserved final phenylalanine or tryptophan is absent from the CDR3, which likely points to a read error. This sequence joins TRBV20-1 and TRBJ2-5; tentatively, D is TRBD1 or TRBD2 (5 bases each). CDR1 is DFQATT, CDR2 SNEGSKA, per germline (reference sequence). The CDR3 consists of 16 residues. The V and J ends lost 6 bases and 5 bases respectively, with 25 bases between them. CDR3 protein: CSAPALRRVEGETQYL. The CDR3 nucleotides are TGCAGTGCGCCGGCGTTGAGGCGGGTCGAGGGGGAGACCCAGTACCTC.

About this clonotype itself: Germline and junction disagree at one end, which may indicate a read error. The chain combines TRBV10-3 with TRBJ1-1, with TRBD1 matching over 11 bases. The CDR3 length is 16 residues. The germline CDR1 and CDR2 sequences are ENHRY and SYGVKD. Here the CDR3 DNA reads TGTGCCAGCAGCGGACAGGGGGCTCGCCCGAACGCTGAAGCTTTCTTT. It encodes CASSGQGARPNAEAFF.

This clonotype was recorded a few times. This chain connects TRBV20-1 to TRBJ2-2; the D is unclear. The CDR3 is 13 residues long. Trimming removed 3 bases from V and 0 bases from J, with 5 bases in between. Germline V gene lookup returns CDR1 DFQATT and CDR2 SNEGSKA (reference sequence). The CDR3 loop reads CSASGSNTGELFF. CDR3 coding DNA: TGCAGTGCTAGCGGGTCGAACACCGGGGAGCTGTTTTTT.

This chain connects TRBV10-3 to TRBJ1-1, with 7 nucleotides matching TRBD1. CDR1 is ENHRY and CDR2 is SYGVKD in the germline V gene. The V and J ends lost 11 bases and 3 bases, in that order; junction bases with no gene match: 9. The CDR3 is 13 amino acids. CDR3 residues: CALRTGRDTEAFF. CDR3 bases: TGTGCCCTTAGGACAGGCAGAGACACTGAAGCTTTCTTT.

This clonotype was seen repeatedly, ten times or more. The chain joins TRBV7-3 to TRBJ1-1; D ambiguous. V lost 0 bases, J lost 2 bases, and 7 bases lay in between. The germline CDR1 and CDR2 sequences are SGHTA and FQGTGA. CDR3 length: 14 residues. CDR3 sequence: CASSLTEINTEAFF. The CDR3, as DNA: TGTGCCAGCAGCTTAACAGAGATAAACACTGAAGCTTTCTTT.

About this clonotype: A much larger clone lies a single base off, so this may be a read error. The gene calls are TRBV11-2 and TRBJ1-2; no firm D call. CDR1 and CDR2 from the germline V gene are SGHAT and FQNNGV. Trimming shortened V by 6 bases and J by 2 bases, and 10 bases separated the two germline ends. This CDR3 has 13 amino acids. Written as DNA, the CDR3 is TGTGCCAGCAGGAGGGAACAGAACTATGGCTACACCTTC. Translation: CASRREQNYGYTF.

The chain has TRBV7-8 and TRBJ2-2; D may be TRBD2 (5 bases). The germline CDR1 and CDR2 sequences are SGHVS and FQNEAQ. The CDR3 is made up of 13 amino acids. V lost 4 bases and J 7 bases, leaving 10 bases between the germline ends. CDR3: CASSSDSNGELFF. DNA of the CDR3: TGTGCCAGCAGCTCGGACTCGAACGGGGAGCTGTTTTTT.